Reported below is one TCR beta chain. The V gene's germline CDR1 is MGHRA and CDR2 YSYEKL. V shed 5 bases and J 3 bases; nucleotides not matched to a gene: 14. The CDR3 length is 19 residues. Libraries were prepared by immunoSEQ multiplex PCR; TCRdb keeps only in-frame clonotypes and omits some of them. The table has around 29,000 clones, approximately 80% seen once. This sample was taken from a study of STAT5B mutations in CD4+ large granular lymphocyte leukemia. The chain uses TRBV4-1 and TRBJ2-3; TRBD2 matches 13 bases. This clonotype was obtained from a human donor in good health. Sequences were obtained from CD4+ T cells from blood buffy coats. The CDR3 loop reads CASSWTSGSRGGETDTQYF. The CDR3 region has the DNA TGCGCCAGCAGCTGGACTAGCGGGAGCCGGGGGGGGGAAACAGATACGCAGTATTTT.